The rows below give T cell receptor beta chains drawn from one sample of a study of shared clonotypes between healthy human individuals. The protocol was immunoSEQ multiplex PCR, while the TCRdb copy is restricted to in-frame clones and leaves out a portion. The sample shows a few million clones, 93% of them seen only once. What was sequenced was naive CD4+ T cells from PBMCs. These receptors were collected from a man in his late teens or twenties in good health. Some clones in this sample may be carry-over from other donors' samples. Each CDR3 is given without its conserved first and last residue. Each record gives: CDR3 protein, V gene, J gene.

ASSSPQDKGYT	TRBV25-1	TRBJ1-2
ASRTSGKNEQF	TRBV7-3	TRBJ2-1
ASTSELGYGYT	TRBV28	TRBJ1-2
ASSSDAQGGGETQY	TRBV5-1	TRBJ2-5
ASSRTQNTKEQY	TRBV5-6	TRBJ2-7
ASSLQTGQETQY	TRBV5-4	TRBJ2-5
ASSPMGDVETQY	TRBV18	TRBJ2-5
ASLNDTQY	TRBV21-1	TRBJ2-3
ASSYSNSNYEQY	TRBV6-6	TRBJ2-7
ASSIEASNYGYT	TRBV28	TRBJ1-2
ASSLEVTLNTEAF	TRBV28	TRBJ1-1
ASSRGLAGVVTDTQY	TRBV19	TRBJ2-3
ASSLPRDRVTYEQY	TRBV5-5	TRBJ2-7
ASSYDRLAGDTQY	TRBV13	TRBJ2-3